At least ten counts were recorded for the clone carrying this TCR beta chain. TCRdb re-analysed the 5' RACE reads in MiXCR, keeping a single row per CDR3 protein. The sample includes nearly 30,000 distinct CDR3 sequences, around an eighth of them seen just once. CDR3 size: 13 residues. With 0 bases removed from V and 7 bases from J, the gap between germline ends came to 8 bases. CDR1 is SGHRS, CDR2 YFSETQ, per germline. The data are from a study of neurological immune-mediated disorders. Sequences were obtained from PBMCs. The chain has TRBV5-1 and TRBJ2-1; D unclear. The receptor was isolated from a woman aged 55 to 70 in good health. CDR3 amino acids: CASSLEVPNEQFF. Here the CDR3 DNA reads TGCGCCAGCAGCTTGGAGGTTCCTAATGAGCAGTTCTTC.